The T cell receptor (beta chain) described here comes from a study of immune cell composition in non-small cell lung cancer. The normal lung sample lay at least 3 cm, and maximally far, from the tumour. Sequenced by immunoSEQ multiplex PCR; TCRdb stores in-frame clones only, minus some. The sample includes 5,000 to 6,500 clones, about 90% seen only once; the top ten take around 6.4%. To note about this clone: Its antigen remains unknown.

The study's findings and limits: Around four fifths of squamous and roughly 34% of adenocarcinoma cases had tumour-associated clones >0.5%. Dominant in vivo tumour-associated clones were not shown to share tumour-reactive sequences.

Sequenced sample: non-adjacent lung tissue. The receptor was isolated from a human donor with non-small cell lung cancer.

The CDR3 nucleotides read TGTGCCAGCAGCCCCGCGGCTAGCGGGGCCCGCACCGGGGAGCTGTTTTTT. Residues: CASSPAASGARTGELFF. The chain employs TRBV7-2 and TRBJ2-2; TRBD2 aligns across 9 bases. The germline CDR1 and CDR2 sequences are SGHTA and FQGNSA. The V gene end was trimmed by 5 bases and the J gene end by 4 bases; junction bases not matched to a gene: 11. This CDR3 comprises 17 residues.